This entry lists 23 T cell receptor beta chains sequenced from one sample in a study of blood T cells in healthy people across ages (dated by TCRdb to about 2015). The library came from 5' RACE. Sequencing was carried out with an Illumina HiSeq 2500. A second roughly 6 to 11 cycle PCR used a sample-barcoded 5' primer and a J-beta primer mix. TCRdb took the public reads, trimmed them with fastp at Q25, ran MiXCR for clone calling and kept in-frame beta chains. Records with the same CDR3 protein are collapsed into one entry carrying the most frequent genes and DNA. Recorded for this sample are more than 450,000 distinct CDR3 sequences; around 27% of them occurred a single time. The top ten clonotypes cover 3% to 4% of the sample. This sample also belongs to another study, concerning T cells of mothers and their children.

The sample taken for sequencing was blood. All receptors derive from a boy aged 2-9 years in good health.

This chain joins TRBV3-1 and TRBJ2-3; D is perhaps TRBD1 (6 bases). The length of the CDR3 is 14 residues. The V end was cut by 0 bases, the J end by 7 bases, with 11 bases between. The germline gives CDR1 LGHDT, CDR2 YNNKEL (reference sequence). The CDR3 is CASSQEGAAYTQYF. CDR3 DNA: TGTGCCAGCAGCCAAGAGGGGGCCGCCTATACGCAGTATTTT.

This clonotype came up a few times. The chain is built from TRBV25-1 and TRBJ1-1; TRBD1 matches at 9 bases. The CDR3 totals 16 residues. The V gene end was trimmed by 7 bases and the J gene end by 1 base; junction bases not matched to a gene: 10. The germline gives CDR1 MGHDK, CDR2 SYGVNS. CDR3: CASMRSGTGWNTEAFF. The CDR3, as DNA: TGTGCCAGCATGAGATCCGGGACAGGGTGGAACACTGAAGCTTTCTTT. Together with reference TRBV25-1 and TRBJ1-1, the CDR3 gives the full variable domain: EADIYQTPRYLVIGTGKKITLECSQTMGHDKMYWYQQDPGMELHLIHYSYGVNSTEKGDLSSESTVSRIRTEHFPLTLESARPSHTSQYLCASMRSGTGWNTEAFFGQGTRLTVV.

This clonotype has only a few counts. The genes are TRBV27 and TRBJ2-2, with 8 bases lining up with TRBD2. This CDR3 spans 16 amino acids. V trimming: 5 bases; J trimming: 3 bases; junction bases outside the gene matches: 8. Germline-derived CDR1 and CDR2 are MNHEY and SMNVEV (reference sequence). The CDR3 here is CASSPLTSEDTGELFF. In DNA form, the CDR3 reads TGTGCCAGCAGTCCCTTGACTAGCGAGGACACCGGGGAGCTGTTTTTT.

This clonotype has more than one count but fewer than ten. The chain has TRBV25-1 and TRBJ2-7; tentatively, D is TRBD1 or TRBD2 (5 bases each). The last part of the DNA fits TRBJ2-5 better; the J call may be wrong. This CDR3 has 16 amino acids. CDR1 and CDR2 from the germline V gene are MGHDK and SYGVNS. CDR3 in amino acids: CASSLDRGVIQETQYF. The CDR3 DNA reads TGTGCCAGCAGTCTTGATAGAGGGGTCATACAAGAGACCCAGTACTTC.

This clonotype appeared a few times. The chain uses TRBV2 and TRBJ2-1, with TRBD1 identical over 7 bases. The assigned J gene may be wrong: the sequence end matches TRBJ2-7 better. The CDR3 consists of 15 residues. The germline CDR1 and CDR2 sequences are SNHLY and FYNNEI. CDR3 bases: TGTGCCAGCAGTGAAGTCTCAGGGGGATGGGACGAGCAGTACTTC. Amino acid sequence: CASSEVSGGWDEQYF.

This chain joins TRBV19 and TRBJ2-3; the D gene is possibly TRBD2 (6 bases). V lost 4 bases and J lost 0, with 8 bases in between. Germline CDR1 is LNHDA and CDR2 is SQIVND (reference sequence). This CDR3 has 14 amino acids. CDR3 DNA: TGTGCCAGTAGTACGACTAGTAGCACAGATACGCAGTATTTT. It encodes CASSTTSSTDTQYF.

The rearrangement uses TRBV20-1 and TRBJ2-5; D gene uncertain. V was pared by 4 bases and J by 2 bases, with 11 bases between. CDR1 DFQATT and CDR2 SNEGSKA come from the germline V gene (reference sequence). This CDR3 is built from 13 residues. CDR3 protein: CSATPVGQETQYF. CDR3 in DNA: TGCAGTGCTACCCCGGTTGGGCAAGAGACCCAGTACTTC.

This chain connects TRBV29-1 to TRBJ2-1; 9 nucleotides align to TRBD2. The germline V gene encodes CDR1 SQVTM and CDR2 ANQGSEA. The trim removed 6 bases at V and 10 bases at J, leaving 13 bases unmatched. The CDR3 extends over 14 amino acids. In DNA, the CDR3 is TGCAGCGTAGCCGGGACTAGCAGGAGAGGCGAGCAGTTCTTC. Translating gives CSVAGTSRRGEQFF.

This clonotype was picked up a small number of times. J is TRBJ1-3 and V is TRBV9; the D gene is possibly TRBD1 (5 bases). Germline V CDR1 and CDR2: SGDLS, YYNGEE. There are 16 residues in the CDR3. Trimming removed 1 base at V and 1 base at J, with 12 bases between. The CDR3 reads CASSVSGGTSGNTIYF. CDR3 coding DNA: TGTGCCAGCAGCGTATCCGGAGGGACTTCTGGAAACACCATATATTTT.

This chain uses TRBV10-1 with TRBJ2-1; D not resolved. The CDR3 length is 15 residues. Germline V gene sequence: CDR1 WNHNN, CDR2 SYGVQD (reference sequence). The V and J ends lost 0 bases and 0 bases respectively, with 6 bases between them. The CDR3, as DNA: TGCGCCAGCAGTGAGTCTGCGAGCTCCTACAATGAGCAGTTCTTC. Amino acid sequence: CASSESASSYNEQFF.

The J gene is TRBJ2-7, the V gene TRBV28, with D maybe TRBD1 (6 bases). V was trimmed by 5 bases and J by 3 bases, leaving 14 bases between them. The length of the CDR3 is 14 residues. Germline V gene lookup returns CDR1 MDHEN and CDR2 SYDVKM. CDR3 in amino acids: CASSNVGRGYEQYF. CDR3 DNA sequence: TGTGCCAGCAGTAACGTAGGCAGGGGCTACGAGCAGTACTTC.

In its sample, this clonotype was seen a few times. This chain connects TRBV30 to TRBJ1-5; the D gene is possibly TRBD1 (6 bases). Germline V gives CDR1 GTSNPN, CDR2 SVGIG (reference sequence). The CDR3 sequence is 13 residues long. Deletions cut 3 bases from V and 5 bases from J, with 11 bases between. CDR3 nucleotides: TGTGCCTGGAGCGGGGGGCGCGATCAGCCCCAGCATTTT. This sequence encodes CAWSGGRDQPQHF.

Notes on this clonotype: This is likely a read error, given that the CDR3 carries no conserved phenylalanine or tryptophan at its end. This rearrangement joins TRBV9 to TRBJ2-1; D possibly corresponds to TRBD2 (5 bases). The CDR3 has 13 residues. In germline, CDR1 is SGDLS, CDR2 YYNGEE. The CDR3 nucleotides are TGTGTCAGCAGCGTGAGGGCCCTCAATGAGCAGTTCTCC. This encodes CVSSVRALNEQFS.

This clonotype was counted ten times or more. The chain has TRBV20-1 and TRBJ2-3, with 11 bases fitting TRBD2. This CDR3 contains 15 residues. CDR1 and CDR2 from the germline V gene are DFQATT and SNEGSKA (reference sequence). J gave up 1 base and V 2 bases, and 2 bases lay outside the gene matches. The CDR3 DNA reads TGCAGTGCTAGACCACTAGCGGGGGGCACAGATACGCAGTATTTT. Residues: CSARPLAGGTDTQYF.

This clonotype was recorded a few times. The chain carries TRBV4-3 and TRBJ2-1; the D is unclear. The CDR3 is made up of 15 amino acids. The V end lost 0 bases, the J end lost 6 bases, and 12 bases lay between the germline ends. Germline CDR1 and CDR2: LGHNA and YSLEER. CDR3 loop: CASSQDRWDSNEQFF. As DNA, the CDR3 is TGCGCCAGCAGCCAAGATCGTTGGGATAGCAATGAGCAGTTCTTC.

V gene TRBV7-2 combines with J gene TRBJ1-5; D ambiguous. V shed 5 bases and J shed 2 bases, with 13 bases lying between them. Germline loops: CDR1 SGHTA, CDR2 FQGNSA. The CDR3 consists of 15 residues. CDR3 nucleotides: TGTGCCAGCAGCCACGAAGGGTTGGGCAATCAGCCCCAGCATTTT. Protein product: CASSHEGLGNQPQHF.

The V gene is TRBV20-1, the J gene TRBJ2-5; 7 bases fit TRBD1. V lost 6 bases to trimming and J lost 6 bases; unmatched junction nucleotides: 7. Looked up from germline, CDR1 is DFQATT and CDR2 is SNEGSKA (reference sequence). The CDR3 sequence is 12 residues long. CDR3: CSAHKGGQTQYF. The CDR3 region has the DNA TGCAGTGCCCATAAAGGGGGCCAGACCCAGTACTTC.

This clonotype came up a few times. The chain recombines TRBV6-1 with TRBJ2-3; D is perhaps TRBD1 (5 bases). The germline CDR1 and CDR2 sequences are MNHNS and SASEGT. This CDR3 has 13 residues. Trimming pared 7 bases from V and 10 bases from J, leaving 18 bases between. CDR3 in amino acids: CASIPLGRGAQYF. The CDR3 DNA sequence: TGTGCCAGCATACCTCTGGGGCGAGGCGCGCAGTATTTT.

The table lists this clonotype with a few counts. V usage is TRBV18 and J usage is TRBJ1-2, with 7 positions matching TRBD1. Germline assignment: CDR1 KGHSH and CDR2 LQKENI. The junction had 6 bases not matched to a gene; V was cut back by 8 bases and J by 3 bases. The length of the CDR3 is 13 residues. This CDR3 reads CASQDREYYGYTF. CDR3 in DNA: TGTGCCAGCCAAGACAGGGAGTACTATGGCTACACCTTC.

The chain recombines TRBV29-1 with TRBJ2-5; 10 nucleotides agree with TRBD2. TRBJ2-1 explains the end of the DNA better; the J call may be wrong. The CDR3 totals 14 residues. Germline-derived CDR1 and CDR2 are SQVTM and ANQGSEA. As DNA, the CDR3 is TGCAGCGTTTGGGAAGCGGGGGGGTACAATGAGCAGTTCTTC. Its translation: CSVWEAGGYNEQFF.

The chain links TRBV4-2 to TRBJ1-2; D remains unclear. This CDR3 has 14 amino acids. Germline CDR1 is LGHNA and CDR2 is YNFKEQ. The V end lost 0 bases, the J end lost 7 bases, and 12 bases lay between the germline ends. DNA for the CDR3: TGTGCCAGCAGCCAAGATTTACGTGGCATTGGCTACACCTTC. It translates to CASSQDLRGIGYTF.

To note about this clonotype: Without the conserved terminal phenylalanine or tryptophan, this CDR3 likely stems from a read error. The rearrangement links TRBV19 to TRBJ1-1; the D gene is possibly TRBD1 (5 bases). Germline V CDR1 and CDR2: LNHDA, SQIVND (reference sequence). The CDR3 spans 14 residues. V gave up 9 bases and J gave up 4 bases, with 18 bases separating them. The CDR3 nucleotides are TGTGCCAGCAGATGGGGGAGTGGAAGCACTGAAGCTTTCTCT. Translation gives CASRWGSGSTEAFS.

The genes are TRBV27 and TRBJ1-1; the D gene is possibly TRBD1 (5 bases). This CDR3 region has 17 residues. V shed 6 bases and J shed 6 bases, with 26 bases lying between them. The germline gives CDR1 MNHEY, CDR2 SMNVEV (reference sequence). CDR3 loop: CASSERGWGEVGAEAFF. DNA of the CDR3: TGTGCCAGCAGCGAGAGGGGCTGGGGAGAGGTTGGGGCTGAAGCTTTCTTT.